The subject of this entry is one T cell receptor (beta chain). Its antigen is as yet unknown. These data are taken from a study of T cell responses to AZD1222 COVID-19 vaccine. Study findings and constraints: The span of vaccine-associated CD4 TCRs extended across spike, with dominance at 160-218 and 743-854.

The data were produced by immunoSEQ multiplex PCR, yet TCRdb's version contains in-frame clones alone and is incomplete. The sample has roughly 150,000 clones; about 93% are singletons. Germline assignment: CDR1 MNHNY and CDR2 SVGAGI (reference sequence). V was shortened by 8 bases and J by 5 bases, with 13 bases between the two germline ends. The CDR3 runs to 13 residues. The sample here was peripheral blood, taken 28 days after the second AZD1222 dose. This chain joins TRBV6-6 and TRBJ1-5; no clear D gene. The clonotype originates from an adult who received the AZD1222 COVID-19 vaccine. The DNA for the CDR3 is TGTGCCAGCTCTGGAGGGATAGATCAGCCCCAGCATTTT. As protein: CASSGGIDQPQHF.